This T cell receptor (beta chain) was found in a study of cytotoxic CD8 clonotypes in ibrutinib-treated CLL. This clone has more than one count but fewer than ten. Clones were sequenced by immunoSEQ multiplex PCR, and TCRdb holds only the in-frame ones, with some missing. The profile shows tens of thousands of clones, 49% of them singletons. CDR3 length: 17 residues. Germline V gene sequence: CDR1 MNHEY, CDR2 SMNVEV (reference sequence). The junction had 13 bases not matched to a gene; V was cut back by 6 bases and J by 3 bases. Sequenced here: PBMCs, sampled before ibrutinib treatment. This TCR was recovered from a human donor with chronic lymphocytic leukemia. This chain links TRBV27 with TRBJ1-2; TRBD1 matches 10 bases. This chain's CDR3 is CASRRQGASRGYYGYTF. The CDR3 DNA follows: TGTGCCAGCAGACGACAGGGGGCTTCACGAGGATACTATGGCTACACCTTC.